Listed below are T cell receptor beta chains from one sample, sequenced in a study of OX40 agonist ivuxolimab in advanced cancers. Method: immunoSEQ multiplex PCR; TCRdb's copy keeps in-frame clones and lacks some. This table holds some 150,000 clones, 85% to 95% found once. This material consisted of CD4+ or CD8+ T cells sorted from blood, taken in a trial of the OX40 agonist ivuxolimab. Every receptor here comes from an adult with an advanced solid tumor such as melanoma, head and neck, liver or kidney cancer. The CDR3 runs from the conserved cysteine through the conserved F or W. A D gene is named only where the DNA matches it firmly. Expanded clones get a size class; other rows say once, few or many, or leave the size out.

>-|TRBD2|TRBV9|15|TRBJ2-7
TGTGCCAGCAGCGGTACCGGGACTAGCGCCTACGAGCAGTACTTC
CASSGTGTSAYEQYF
>-|-|TRBV29-1|12|TRBJ1-1
TGCAGCGTTGATCCACAGAACACTGAAGCTTTCTTT
CSVDPQNTEAFF
>-|-|TRBV5-1|14|TRBJ1-2
TGCGCCAGCAGCTTGGACTTCACCGACTATGGCTACACCTTC
CASSLDFTDYGYTF
>-|TRBD1|TRBV19|13|TRBJ1-2
TGTGCCAGTAGTATAGGGACAGGCTATGGCTACACCTTC
CASSIGTGYGYTF
>-|-|TRBV11-2|15|TRBJ1-2
TGTGCCAGCAGGGTCATCGGGGGTCCCAACTATGGCTACACCTTC
CASRVIGGPNYGYTF
>-|-|TRBV6-5|13|TRBJ2-1
TGTGCCAGCAGGTTGGGGACGAATAATGAGCAGTTCTTC
CASRLGTNNEQFF
>-|TRBD1|TRBV7-3|15|TRBJ2-1
TGTGCCAGCAGCACCCTACAGGGGGCGAGGAATGAGCAGTTCTTC
CASSTLQGARNEQFF
>-|-|TRBV7-2|14|TRBJ2-3
TGTGCCAGCAGCCCCGAAGGCTGGGCAGATACGCAGTATTTT
CASSPEGWADTQYF
>-|-|TRBV11-1|15|TRBJ2-3
TGTGCCAGCAGCGCACAGGGAACTAGCACAGATACGCAGTATTTT
CASSAQGTSTDTQYF
>-|-|TRBV2|14|TRBJ2-5
TGTGCCAGCAGTGATGTTGGTAGGAAAGAGACCCAGTACTTC
CASSDVGRKETQYF
>-|-|TRBV12-2|18|TRBJ1-1
TGTGCAAGTCGCTCTGCTGGGGCACCCCCAGGAGGGCACACTGAAGCTTTCTTT
CASRSAGAPPGGHTEAFF
>few|TRBD2|TRBV4-1|21|TRBJ2-7
TGCGCCAGCAGCCGCCTTCCCGCCGGGACTAGCCTCCTTTCCAGCTCCTACGAGCAGTACTTC
CASSRLPAGTSLLSSSYEQYF
>-|-|TRBV7-2|15|TRBJ2-1
TGTGCCAGCAGCTTATTAGGGGCTCTCAACAATGAGCAGTTCTTC
CASSLLGALNNEQFF
>-|-|TRBV6-6|14|TRBJ2-7
TGTGCCAGCAGTTTAAATAGCCGGTCCTACGAGCAGTACTTC
CASSLNSRSYEQYF
>-|-|TRBV28|13|TRBJ1-1
TGTGCCAGCTCGGAGGGTAAGAACACTGAAGCTTTCTTT
CASSEGKNTEAFF
>-|-|TRBV6-5|15|TRBJ1-3
TGTGCCAGCAGTCCTCAGGGAGTAACTGGAAACACCATATATTTT
CASSPQGVTGNTIYF
>-|TRBD1|TRBV5-6|14|TRBJ1-2
TGTGCCAGCAGCTCCCGGGACAGGCACTCCGGCTACACCTTC
CASSSRDRHSGYTF
>once|-|TRBV11-3|14|TRBJ1-1
TGTGCCAGCAGCTCCACAGAGGAGAACACTGAAGCTTTCTTT
CASSSTEENTEAFF
>-|-|TRBV6-1|15|TRBJ1-4
TGTGCCAGCAGTGAAGCTAAGGTGGGGTTGGGAAAACTGTTTTTT
CASSEAKVGLGKLFF
>-|TRBD2|TRBV9|16|TRBJ2-2
TGTGCCAGCAGCGTAAGACTAGCGGGAGCGGACGGGGAGCTGTTTTTT
CASSVRLAGADGELFF
>-|-|TRBV6-1|20|TRBJ2-7
TGTGCCAGCAGTGAAGCCTCGCGGCGTTTTATGTGGGGGTCTTACTACGAGCAGTACTTC
CASSEASRRFMWGSYYEQYF
>-|TRBD1|TRBV4-1|15|TRBJ1-4
TGCGCCAGCAGCCAAGTCGGGACAGCTAATGAAAAACTGTTTTTT
CASSQVGTANEKLFF
>-|-|TRBV5-6|14|TRBJ2-2
TGTGCCAGCAGCTTGTTATCAGGCCCCGGGGAGCTGTTTTTT
CASSLLSGPGELFF
>-|TRBD2|TRBV4-3|19|TRBJ2-3
TGCGCCAGCAGCCAAGGGTTGGGCAGCGGGAGCGGGTTCACAGATACGCAGTATTTT
CASSQGLGSGSGFTDTQYF
>-|TRBD1|TRBV19|15|TRBJ1-1
TGTGCCAGTAGCTACGGGACAGGCTTCAACACTGAAGCTTTCTTT
CASSYGTGFNTEAFF
>-|-|TRBV7-3|14|TRBJ2-5
TGTGCCAGCAGCTTATGGGCCGGGTCGGGGACCCAGTACTTC
CASSLWAGSGTQYF
>-|TRBD2|TRBV7-2|16|TRBJ2-5
TGTGCCAGCAGCTTAGTAGGAGCGGGGGGCCAAGAGACCCAGTACTTC
CASSLVGAGGQETQYF
>-|-|TRBV27|16|TRBJ1-6
TGTGCCAGCAGTTTGAGGAGGAGCTCCTATAATTCACCCCTCCACTTT
CASSLRRSSYNSPLHF
>-|-|TRBV2|13|TRBJ1-2
TGTGCCAGCAGGGGAGGAGCTAACTATGGCTACACCTTC
CASRGGANYGYTF
>-|-|TRBV27|15|TRBJ1-5
TGTGCCAGCAGTTCCCTCGGAGGGGTGACTCAGCCCCAGCATTTT
CASSSLGGVTQPQHF
>-|-|TRBV4-3|15|TRBJ1-2
TGCGCCAGCCGGGACGGAGCCCTTATGTCGGATGGCTACACCTTC
CASRDGALMSDGYTF
>once|-|TRBV27|15|TRBJ1-1
TGTGCCAGCAGTTTCAGGGGAGGAAGGCGCACTGAAGCTTTCTTT
CASSFRGGRRTEAFF
>once|TRBD2|TRBV6-6|14|TRBJ2-3
TGTGCCAGCAGGCCGGGAGGGGGCACAGATACGCAGTATTTT
CASRPGGGTDTQYF
>-|-|TRBV19|15|TRBJ1-5
TGTGCCAGTAGCCGCTTGGGGGGGCGGAATCAGCCCCAGCATTTT
CASSRLGGRNQPQHF
>-|-|TRBV5-1|11|TRBJ2-5
TGCGCCAGTAGGACCCAAGAGACCCAGTACTTC
CASRTQETQYF
>-|-|TRBV23-1|13|TRBJ1-3
TGCGCCAGCAGTCGGGAACAGGGTAACACCATATATTTT
CASSREQGNTIYF
>-|-|TRBV11-2|12|TRBJ1-3
TGTGCCAGCAGCCTTTCTGGAAACACCATATATTTT
CASSLSGNTIYF
>-|-|TRBV2|15|TRBJ2-2
TGTGCCAGCAGTTACCAGGGGGGAAACACCGGGGAGCTGTTTTTT
CASSYQGGNTGELFF